This T cell receptor beta chain was identified in a study of blood T cell repertoires in COVID-19. Study in general: Material from acute and convalescent COVID-19 was sourced from the United States, Italy and Spain.

The CDR3 length is 13 residues. Trimming pared 2 bases from V and 1 base from J, leaving 3 bases between. Germline-derived CDR1 and CDR2 are SGHRS and YFSETQ. TCRdb's table, derived via immunoSEQ multiplex PCR, lists solely in-frame clones and lacks some. Of tens of thousands of clones in the sample, roughly 87% were seen once. The sample was peripheral blood. This receptor was taken from a man in his fifties with acute or convalescent COVID-19. V usage is TRBV5-1 and J usage is TRBJ2-2; D remains ambiguous. For the CDR3, the DNA is TGCGCCAGCAGCTTCCAGAACACCGGGGAGCTGTTTTTT. Encoded protein: CASSFQNTGELFF. The full variable domain, its missing parts supplied by reference TRBV5-1 and TRBJ2-2, is KAGVTQTPRYLIKTRGQQVTLSCSPISGHRSVSWYQQTPGQGLQFLFEYFSETQRNKGNFPGRFSGRQFSNSRSEMNVSTLELGDSALYLCASSFQNTGELFFGEGSRLTVL.